This entry concerns a single TCR beta chain. Deletions cut 2 bases from V and 2 bases from J, with 11 bases between. CDR3 length: 14 residues. The germline V gene encodes CDR1 SGHNT and CDR2 YYREEE (reference sequence). Produced via immunoSEQ multiplex PCR; TCRdb's table is partial and in-frame only. The sample comprises about 60,000 clones, roughly 70% of which are singletons, and about 4.8% rests with the top ten. The sample is drawn from a study of T cells in tumors after PD-1 blockade. Study-wide context: Patients received pembrolizumab 200 mg every 3 weeks or cemiplimab 350 mg every 2 weeks.

The sequenced sample was PBMCs, obtained after anti-PD-1 treatment. This receptor was identified in a human donor with basal cell carcinoma. The chain couples TRBV5-4 to TRBJ2-7; the D gene is possibly TRBD2 (5 bases). Written as DNA, the CDR3 is TGTGCCAGCAGCTTATTTGGGAGTACCTACGAGCAGTACTTC. Its protein is CASSLFGSTYEQYF.